This record looks at one T cell receptor beta chain sequence and its context. This record belongs to a study of PD-L1 blockade in urothelial cancer. Study summary: Tumor samples exhibited a median T cell count of 1,300 to 1,500.

The assay was immunoSEQ multiplex PCR, and TCRdb's table has in-frame clones only and misses some. Here the sample spans fewer than 950 clones, 35% to 40% being singletons. There are 17 residues in the CDR3. The V and J ends lost 5 bases and 0 bases, in that order; junction bases with no gene match: 7. Germline CDR1 and CDR2: MDHEN and SYDVKM. Enrolled patients showed locally advanced or metastatic urothelial carcinoma. The chain carries TRBV28 and TRBJ2-4, with 10 bases matching TRBD1. Sample: tumor tissue, taken before atezolizumab (anti-PD-L1) treatment. The receptor was isolated from a man aged 50 or older with urothelial cancer. The CDR3 region has the DNA TGTGCCAGCAGTCGCCGACAGGGGGCCTCAGCCAAAAACATTCAGTACTTC. Protein sequence: CASSRRQGASAKNIQYF.